This T cell receptor (beta chain) was recorded in a study of blood T cell repertoires in COVID-19. On the study more broadly: Acute-phase and convalescent COVID-19 samples originated in the United States, Italy and Spain.

This clone came up once. In the authors' workflow: By means of reference gene primer amplification, nucleated cell counts were estimated. Generated by immunoSEQ multiplex PCR, the TCRdb table keeps only in-frame clones and is missing some. V and J calls and clone size are given by that table; D and trimming were obtained from the DNA. Among approximately 150,000 clones, 81% were seen once, and the ten largest hold roughly 6%. The CDR3 spans 12 residues. J gave up 3 bases and V 6 bases, and 2 bases lay outside the gene matches. Germline CDR1 SQVTM, CDR2 ANQGSEA. The chain joins TRBV29-1 to TRBJ1-2, with 9 bases matching TRBD1. The sample consisted of PBMCs or T cells enriched from blood (not recorded which). This sequence was found in a woman in her forties with acute COVID-19. The CDR3 nucleotides are TGCAGCGTGGGACAGGGCTACTATGGCTACACCTTC. Translated, it gives CSVGQGYYGYTF.